This record covers a single T cell receptor (beta chain). The sample originates from a study of beta chain features in type 1 diabetes. Study-wide background: Patients looked much like healthy donors when it came to age, gender and cell yields. In all, some 100,000,000 sorted cells from all samples were analyzed.

V was trimmed by 0 bases and J by 0 bases, leaving 6 bases between them. CDR3 size: 15 residues. Germline CDR1 SGHTA, CDR2 FQGNSA. All of the isolated RNA was reverse transcribed, so expressed TCRB transcripts were sequenced. Only in-frame clones appear in the TCRdb table, and some are missing; sequencing was by immunoSEQ multiplex PCR. The table lists roughly 450,000 clones, around 14% of them singletons. This TCR was sampled from a man aged 25 to 40 in good health. What was sequenced was naive CD4+ T cells from blood. This sequence joins TRBV7-2 and TRBJ2-1; D not resolved. The chain's CDR3 is CASSLALSSYNEQFF. CDR3 sequence (DNA): TGTGCCAGCAGCTTAGCTCTGAGCTCCTACAATGAGCAGTTCTTC. Full variable domain (outside the CDR3, taken from reference TRBV7-2 and TRBJ2-1): GAGVSQSPSNKVTEKGKDVELRCDPISGHTALYWYRQSLGQGLEFLIYFQGNSAPDKSGLPSDRFSAERTGGSVSTLTIQRTQQEDSAVYLCASSLALSSYNEQFFGPGTRLTVL.